The 28 T cell receptor beta chains presented below share a single source sample, sequenced in a study of CD8 T cells in Susac syndrome. The authors reverse transcribed roughly 0.5 to 1 ug RNA with random hexamers. TCRdb reanalysed the immunoSEQ multiplex PCR reads using MiXCR and keeps one entry per CDR3 protein. The data show about 190,000 distinct CDR3 sequences, about 95% seen once. The sample taken for sequencing was CD8+ T cells from PBMCs. These receptors were obtained from a human donor with Susac syndrome.

The chain joins TRBV27 to TRBJ2-1; possibly TRBD2 for D (6 bases). CDR1 and CDR2 (germline): MNHEY, SMNVEV (reference sequence). The CDR3 totals 14 residues. The V gene lost 7 bases and the J gene lost 9 bases, with 19 bases spanning the gap. CDR3 loop: CASNQIFGGGEQFF. CDR3 bases: TGTGCCAGCAACCAGATTTTCGGGGGTGGTGAGCAGTTCTTC.

This clonotype was detected only once. The chain recombines TRBV4-1 with TRBJ2-7; no reliable D call. V was shortened by 2 bases and J by 1 base, with 6 bases between the two germline ends. CDR3 length: 13 residues. Germline CDR1 is MGHRA and CDR2 is YSYEKL. CDR3 protein: CASSQTHSYEQYF. Here the CDR3 DNA reads TGCGCCAGCAGCCAAACCCATTCCTACGAGCAGTACTTC.

The gene calls are TRBV7-8 and TRBJ1-5; D is perhaps TRBD1 (5 bases). Between the trimmed V and J ends, which lost 2 bases and 3 bases, there was a span of 11 bases. Germline CDR1 is SGHVS and CDR2 is FQNEAQ. The CDR3 is made up of 15 amino acids. The chain's CDR3 is CASSLFPDTNQPQHF. In DNA, the CDR3 is TGTGCCAGCAGCTTATTTCCGGACACCAATCAGCCCCAGCATTTT.

J is TRBJ2-1 and V is TRBV6-4, with 10 bases fitting TRBD1. V shed 0 bases, J shed 7 bases, and the junction held 9 bases outside the gene matches. Germline values: CDR1 MRHNA, CDR2 SNTAGT. This CDR3 is 17 amino acids long. The CDR3 DNA follows: TGTGCCAGCAGTGACTCGATTCTCGGGACAGGGGTTAATGAGCAGTTCTTC. Translation: CASSDSILGTGVNEQFF.

V gene TRBV28 combines with J gene TRBJ2-1, with 9 bases identical to TRBD1. CDR1 is MDHEN, CDR2 SYDVKM, per germline. Trimming cost V 2 bases and J 5 bases; bases outside gene matches: 4. The CDR3 length is 15 residues. The CDR3 DNA is TGTGCCAGCAGTTTAGGGACAGGGTTCCACAATGAGCAGTTCTTC. This codes for CASSLGTGFHNEQFF.

In DNA, the CDR3 is TGTGCCAGCAGCTTGTCGGGACAGCTCCCGACCCAGTACTTC. Protein: CASSLSGQLPTQYF. The gene calls are TRBV5-6 and TRBJ2-5, with TRBD1 identical over 7 bases. The V segment lost 1 base and the J segment 7 bases; nucleotides outside the gene matches: 7. The CDR3 contains 14 residues. Germline CDR1 SGHDT, CDR2 YYEEEE.

The V and J genes are TRBV12-3 or TRBV12-4 and TRBJ2-3; 11 bases are a match to TRBD1. This CDR3 comprises 17 residues. The V gene end was trimmed by 4 bases and the J gene end by 1 base; junction bases not matched to a gene: 7. The CDR3, as DNA: TGTGCCAGCAGTTCGGGGTGGACAGGGGGCCGCACAGATACGCAGTATTTT. Protein: CASSSGWTGGRTDTQYF.

The genes are TRBV15 and TRBJ2-7; 9 bases map to TRBD2. V shed 3 bases, J shed 4 bases, and the junction held 7 bases outside the gene matches. This CDR3 has 15 residues. The germline CDR1 and CDR2 sequences are LNHNV and YYDKDF (reference sequence). The CDR3 region is CATSRETSGTYEQYF. The CDR3 DNA reads TGTGCCACCAGCAGGGAGACTAGCGGAACGTACGAGCAGTACTTC.

The genes are TRBV20-1 and TRBJ2-7; 12 bases are shared with TRBD2. V lost 6 bases, J lost 5 bases, and 8 bases stayed unmatched. The CDR3 sequence is 14 residues long. Germline CDR1 and CDR2: DFQATT and SNEGSKA (reference sequence). The DNA of the CDR3 is TGCAGTGCCACCTGGACTAGCGGGACCGACGAGCAGTACTTC. It specifies CSATWTSGTDEQYF.

The V gene is TRBV7-3, the J gene TRBJ2-1, with D perhaps matching TRBD1 or TRBD2 (5 bases each). The CDR3 runs to 16 residues. Between the trimmed V and J ends, which lost 4 bases and 0 bases, there was a span of 13 bases. Per the germline V gene, CDR1 is SGHTA and CDR2 is FQGTGA. The chain's CDR3 is CASSSGQGSSYNEQFF. The CDR3 DNA is TGTGCCAGCAGCTCCGGACAAGGGAGCTCCTACAATGAGCAGTTCTTC.

The chain links TRBV3-1 to TRBJ2-1, with D possibly TRBD2 on 5 matching bases. Germline V gene sequence: CDR1 LGHDT, CDR2 YNNKEL (reference sequence). The CDR3 contains 16 residues. Trimming took 0 bases from V and 5 from J, leaving 14 bases between them. The CDR3 region has the DNA TGTGCCAGCAGCCAAGAACTCTTCTCGGGGAACAATGAGCAGTTCTTC. The encoded protein is CASSQELFSGNNEQFF.

This chain connects TRBV3-1 to TRBJ1-1; no clear D gene. The CDR3 contains 16 residues. Per the germline V gene, CDR1 is LGHDT and CDR2 is YNNKEL (reference sequence). Trimming removed 2 bases from V and 1 base from J, with 14 bases in between. The CDR3 DNA is TGTGCCAGCAGCCAATTGATCTCCAGAGAGAACACTGAAGCTTTCTTT. It translates to CASSQLISRENTEAFF.

This sequence joins TRBV27 and TRBJ2-6; D not resolved. The CDR3 is 14 residues long. The germline V gene encodes CDR1 MNHEY and CDR2 SMNVEV (reference sequence). V dropped 0 bases and J dropped 4 bases, with 4 bases sitting between them. Here the CDR3 DNA reads TGTGCCAGCAGTTTATCTTCCGGGGCCAACGTCCTGACTTTC. Encoded protein: CASSLSSGANVLTF. The whole variable domain, filled in from reference TRBV27 and TRBJ2-6, reads EAQVTQNPRYLITVTGKKLTVTCSQNMNHEYMSWYRQDPGLGLRQIYYSMNVEVTDKGDVPEGYKVSRKEKRNFPLILESPSPNQTSLYFCASSLSSGANVLTFGAGSRLTVL.

J is TRBJ2-1 and V is TRBV20-1; D not certain. The CDR3 contains 12 residues. Trimming removed 6 bases from V and 8 bases from J, with 14 bases in between. Germline V gene lookup returns CDR1 DFQATT and CDR2 SNEGSKA (reference sequence). CDR3 in DNA: TGCAGTGCGCCCGTAGGATGGGATGAGCAGTTCTTC. This encodes CSAPVGWDEQFF.

The CDR3 region is CASSQALGLPGVYF. The CDR3, as DNA: TGTGCCAGCAGCCAAGCTCTTGGACTTCCCGGGGTATATTTT. V is TRBV14 and J is TRBJ2-3; tentative D call: TRBD2 (5 bases). The germline V gene has CDR1 SGHDN and CDR2 FVKESK. This CDR3 region has 14 residues. Trimming took 1 base from V and 15 from J, leaving 20 bases between them.

This clonotype was detected once. The rearrangement uses TRBV15 and TRBJ2-5; possibly TRBD1 for D (6 bases). This CDR3 contains 15 residues. Germline lookup yields CDR1 LNHNV and CDR2 YYDKDF (reference sequence). The V and J ends lost 3 bases and 5 bases respectively, with 16 bases between them. CDR3 region: CATSRVWTVEETQYF. Here the CDR3 DNA reads TGTGCCACCAGCAGGGTTTGGACAGTCGAGGAGACCCAGTACTTC.

The V call is TRBV23-1, the J call TRBJ2-7, with 10 bases matching TRBD1. TRBV23-1 is noted as an ORF with a role that remains uncertain. The CDR3 spans 15 residues. The junction had 4 bases not matched to a gene; V was cut back by 2 bases and J by 3 bases. CDR3 in DNA: TGCGCCAGCAGTCAACCCAGGGACAGGGGCTACGAGCAGTACTTC. It specifies CASSQPRDRGYEQYF.

The chain carries TRBV7-2 and TRBJ2-1; 8 bases are a match to TRBD2. The CDR3 loop spans 16 amino acids. Germline assignment: CDR1 SGHTA and CDR2 FQGNSA. The junction had 9 bases not matched to a gene; V was cut back by 4 bases and J by 4 bases. The DNA for the CDR3 is TGTGCCAGCAGCTATAATAGCGGGAATCCTTACAATGAGCAGTTCTTC. Its translation: CASSYNSGNPYNEQFF.

This chain joins TRBV7-9 and TRBJ2-6; D gene uncertain. V lost 1 base and J lost 0, with 7 bases in between. In germline, CDR1 is SEHNR, CDR2 FQNEAQ (reference sequence). The CDR3 has 16 amino acids. CDR3 in amino acids: CASSLGLNSGANVLTF. The CDR3 DNA is TGTGCCAGCAGCTTAGGACTTAACTCTGGGGCCAACGTCCTGACTTTC.

This clonotype was seen just once. This chain joins TRBV5-1 and TRBJ2-1, with 7 bases fitting TRBD2. Germline V gene sequence: CDR1 SGHRS, CDR2 YFSETQ. Trimming removed 2 bases from V and 3 bases from J; junction bases left unmatched: 11. The CDR3 has 17 residues. CDR3 DNA sequence: TGCGCCAGCAGCTTAGACGTGGCTAGCGGATACTACAATGAGCAGTTCTTC. Translated: CASSLDVASGYYNEQFF.

The J gene is TRBJ1-2, the V gene TRBV20-1; D call uncertain. CDR3 length: 11 residues. The V end lost 3 bases, the J end lost 7 bases, and 9 bases lay between the germline ends. Per germline, CDR1 DFQATT and CDR2 SNEGSKA (reference sequence). The CDR3 sequence is CSASYVGGYTF. As DNA, the CDR3 is TGCAGTGCTAGTTATGTCGGTGGCTACACCTTC.

The rearrangement links TRBV2 to TRBJ1-2, with D unclear. V shed 3 bases and J shed 0 bases, with 8 bases lying between them. Germline values: CDR1 SNHLY, CDR2 FYNNEI. CDR3 size: 14 residues. DNA of the CDR3: TGTGCCAGCAGTGACACCGACTCTAACTATGGCTACACCTTC. The encoded protein is CASSDTDSNYGYTF.

The genes are TRBV20-1 and TRBJ1-1; D remains ambiguous. This CDR3 region has 12 residues. The germline V gene has CDR1 DFQATT and CDR2 SNEGSKA (reference sequence). V was cut by 2 bases and J by 0 bases, with 4 bases left in between. CDR3 loop: CSARQLNTEAFF. The CDR3 coding sequence is TGCAGTGCTAGACAGTTGAACACTGAAGCTTTCTTT.

Only one count was recorded for this clonotype. The chain links TRBV5-1 to TRBJ2-3; 9 nucleotides line up with TRBD2. Trimming cost V 0 bases and J 2 bases; bases outside gene matches: 4. The CDR3 is made up of 16 amino acids. Germline values: CDR1 SGHRS, CDR2 YFSETQ. The DNA for the CDR3 is TGCGCCAGCAGCTTGGGACTAGCGGCCGACACAGATACGCAGTATTTT. Its translation: CASSLGLAADTDTQYF.

The chain has TRBV5-1 and TRBJ2-7; weak D call: TRBD2 (6 bases). The V end was cut by 0 bases, the J end by 3 bases, with 10 bases between. The CDR3 runs 14 residues. Germline lookup yields CDR1 SGHRS and CDR2 YFSETQ. Here the CDR3 DNA reads TGCGCCAGCAGCTTGGGGACTAACCACTACGAGCAGTACTTC. This encodes CASSLGTNHYEQYF.

The chain carries TRBV20-1 and TRBJ1-2; D call uncertain. The CDR3 covers 13 residues. Germline CDR1 DFQATT, CDR2 SNEGSKA (reference sequence). Trimming stripped 1 base from V and 7 bases from J, with 13 bases between. Here the CDR3 DNA reads TGCAGTGCTAGAGCTAACGGTGGTTCTGGCTACACCTTC. This sequence encodes CSARANGGSGYTF.

This clonotype showed up just once. The V gene is TRBV9, the J gene TRBJ1-3; D ambiguous. Germline V gene sequence: CDR1 SGDLS, CDR2 YYNGEE. With 1 base removed from V and 2 bases from J, the gap between germline ends came to 7 bases. This CDR3 region has 14 residues. The CDR3 is CASSVIGTGNTIYF. The CDR3 DNA sequence: TGTGCCAGCAGCGTAATCGGAACTGGAAACACCATATATTTT. The variable domain in full, with the rest retrieved from reference TRBV9 and TRBJ1-3, is DSGVTQTPKHLITATGQRVTLRCSPRSGDLSVYWYQQSLDQGLQFLIQYYNGEERAKGNILERFSAQQFPDLHSELNLSSLELGDSALYFCASSVIGTGNTIYFGEGSWLTVV.

This clonotype was detected once. The gene calls are TRBV4-1 and TRBJ2-3, with 9 bases fitting TRBD2. CDR3 size: 16 residues. Trimming cost V 6 bases and J 0 bases; bases outside gene matches: 7. CDR1 and CDR2 (germline): MGHRA, YSYEKL. CDR3 loop: CASSPLAGTSTDTQYF. The CDR3 DNA reads as TGCGCCAGCAGTCCCCTAGCGGGAACTAGCACAGATACGCAGTATTTT.